These T cell receptor beta chains were read from a single sample in a study of T cells in Graves' hyperthyroidism and ophthalmopathy. TCRdb reprocessed the multiplex PCR reads via MiXCR and lists one record per CDR3 protein. The table has more than 500,000 distinct CDR3 sequences, 15% to 20% seen once. Material for sequencing was blood. The source is a woman in her twenties or thirties with Graves' ophthalmopathy. The CDR3 runs from the conserved cysteine through the conserved F or W. D genes are given only for firm matches. Where a row states a size, it is once, few, many or the class of an expanded clone; other rows omit it.

j_call clone_size v_call d_call cdr3_aa cdr3_nt
TRBJ1-5 . TRBV6-2/TRBV6-3 TRBD1 CASSTIAGQGNQPQHF TGTGCCAGCAGTACGATTGCTGGACAGGGCAATCAGCCCCAGCATTTT
TRBJ2-1 few TRBV4-3 TRBD2 CASSPMTSGRYDEQFF TGCGCCAGCAGTCCCATGACTAGCGGGAGATACGATGAGCAGTTCTTC
TRBJ2-1 few TRBV6-1 . CASVRVAYNEQFF TGTGCCAGTGTAAGGGTTGCCTACAATGAGCAGTTCTTC
TRBJ2-5 few TRBV14 . CASSHFGVRETQYF TGTGCCAGCAGCCACTTCGGTGTCCGAGAGACCCAGTACTTC
TRBJ1-2 many TRBV6-1 TRBD1 CASSSIGTENYGYTF TGTGCCAGCAGTTCCATCGGGACAGAGAACTATGGCTACACCTTC
TRBJ2-3 . TRBV18 . CASSPGGVTYPTTDAQYF TGTGCCAGCTCACCAGGAGGGGTTACCTACCCCACCACAGATGCGCAGTATTTT
TRBJ1-5 few TRBV10-3 TRBD1 CAIKGQGNQPQHF TGTGCCATCAAGGGACAGGGGAATCAGCCCCAGCATTTT
TRBJ2-3 many TRBV6-1 TRBD1 CASSKGASTDTQYF TGTGCCAGCAGTAAGGGGGCTAGCACAGATACGCAGTATTTT
TRBJ2-2 many TRBV18 . CASSPPGRPNTGELFF TGTGCCAGCTCACCACCGGGTAGGCCGAACACCGGGGAGCTGTTTTTT
TRBJ2-2 many TRBV12-3/TRBV12-4 . CASSLLLQGNTGELFF TGTGCCAGCAGTTTACTTTTACAGGGTAACACCGGGGAGCTGTTTTTT
TRBJ2-3 many TRBV5-6 . CASSLVGPSTDTQYF TGTGCCAGCAGCTTGGTGGGCCCCAGCACAGATACGCAGTATTTT
TRBJ1-4 . TRBV27 . CASSLSPDGGEKLFF TGTGCCAGCAGTTTATCCCCGGACGGGGGTGAAAAACTGTTTTTT
TRBJ2-5 many TRBV29-1 . CSALTGRTQYF TGCAGCGCCTTGACAGGCCGGACCCAGTACTTC
TRBJ1-1 many TRBV20-1 . CSARRWGEDTEAFF TGCAGTGCTAGACGGTGGGGTGAAGACACTGAAGCTTTCTTT
TRBJ2-5 few TRBV6-1 . CASSRGEGWETQYF TGTGCCAGCAGTAGGGGGGAGGGGTGGGAGACCCAGTACTTC
TRBJ2-4 many TRBV28 . CASSLLRGGPANIQYF TGTGCCAGCAGTTTACTCCGTGGAGGGCCCGCAAACATTCAGTACTTC
TRBJ2-1 few TRBV4-3 . CASSHLSEGISSYNEQFF TGCGCCAGCAGCCACCTTTCAGAGGGGATCAGCTCCTACAATGAGCAGTTCTTC
TRBJ1-1 many TRBV27 . CASIRTAIMNTEAFF TGTGCCAGCATACGGACAGCAATCATGAACACTGAAGCTTTCTTT
TRBJ2-7 many TRBV6-1 TRBD2 CASSYSGSYEQYF TGTGCCAGCAGTTATAGCGGGTCCTACGAGCAGTACTTC
TRBJ2-3 few TRBV7-9 . CASSFWDRDTQYF TGTGCCAGCAGCTTCTGGGACCGAGATACGCAGTATTTT
TRBJ2-1 many TRBV27 TRBD2 CASSPTSGLYNEQFF TGTGCCAGCAGTCCGACTAGCGGACTATACAATGAGCAGTTCTTC
TRBJ1-4 . TRBV2 TRBD1 CASRFGTENEKLFF TGTGCCAGCAGGTTCGGGACAGAAAATGAAAAACTGTTTTTT
TRBJ1-2 many TRBV18 . CASSRANGDPVRGYTF TGTGCCAGCTCCAGAGCAAACGGGGATCCGGTCCGTGGCTACACCTTC
TRBJ2-3 many TRBV28 . CASREADPKHTQYF TGTGCCAGCAGAGAGGCGGACCCAAAGCATACGCAGTATTTT
TRBJ1-2 few TRBV5-8 . CASSLSDGYTF TGTGCCAGCAGCTTGTCCGATGGCTACACCTTC
TRBJ1-2 . TRBV19 . CASTIGIAYSYTF TGTGCCAGTACCATCGGTATCGCCTATAGCTACACCTTC
TRBJ2-5 . TRBV4-2 TRBD2 CASSYQTSGDPLRYF TGTGCCAGCAGCTACCAGACTAGCGGGGACCCCCTTCGGTACTTC
TRBJ2-1 many TRBV10-3 . CAISDPGRPYNEQFF TGTGCCATCAGTGACCCGGGACGACCCTACAATGAGCAGTTCTTC
TRBJ2-5 many TRBV18 . CASSPVRDFPKETQYF TGTGCCAGCTCACCAGTGCGGGACTTCCCAAAAGAGACCCAGTACTTC
TRBJ2-7 . TRBV4-1 . CASSQPRKGGSYEQYF TGCGCCAGCAGCCAACCCCGGAAGGGGGGTTCCTACGAGCAGTACTTC
TRBJ1-4 few TRBV5-1 . CASAQGNEKLFF TGCGCCAGCGCACAGGGTAATGAAAAACTGTTTTTT
TRBJ1-2 many TRBV18 TRBD1 CASSPTGAYGYTF TGTGCCAGCTCACCAACAGGGGCCTATGGCTACACCTTC
TRBJ2-1 many TRBV28 TRBD2 CASQSNSGSNEQFF TGTGCCAGCCAGAGCAATAGCGGGAGCAATGAGCAGTTCTTC
TRBJ1-5 . TRBV5-1 . CASSWGGADNQPQHF TGCGCCAGCAGCTGGGGGGGCGCTGACAATCAGCCCCAGCATTTT
TRBJ2-7 . TRBV5-8 TRBD2 CASSPGLAGLDEQYF TGTGCCAGCAGCCCTGGACTAGCGGGACTCGACGAGCAGTACTTC
TRBJ2-5 many TRBV28 . CASSLLRYQETQYF TGTGCCAGCAGTTTACTACGGTACCAAGAGACCCAGTACTTC
TRBJ1-1 . TRBV10-3 TRBD1 CAISGQGGTEAFF TGTGCCATCAGCGGACAGGGGGGCACTGAAGCTTTCTTT
TRBJ2-1 . TRBV27 TRBD2 CASSLGTSFGEQFF TGTGCCAGCAGTTTAGGGACTAGCTTCGGTGAGCAGTTCTTC
TRBJ1-1 many TRBV3-1 . CASSLPTTGHTEAFF TGTGCCAGCAGTCTCCCGACTACAGGGCACACTGAAGCTTTCTTT
TRBJ2-1 . TRBV19 . CASSIGQAALYNEQFF TGTGCCAGTAGTATAGGACAAGCGGCCCTCTACAATGAGCAGTTCTTC
TRBJ1-1 many TRBV6-6 TRBD1 CASSYDRGAEAFF TGTGCCAGCAGTTACGACAGGGGGGCCGAAGCTTTCTTT